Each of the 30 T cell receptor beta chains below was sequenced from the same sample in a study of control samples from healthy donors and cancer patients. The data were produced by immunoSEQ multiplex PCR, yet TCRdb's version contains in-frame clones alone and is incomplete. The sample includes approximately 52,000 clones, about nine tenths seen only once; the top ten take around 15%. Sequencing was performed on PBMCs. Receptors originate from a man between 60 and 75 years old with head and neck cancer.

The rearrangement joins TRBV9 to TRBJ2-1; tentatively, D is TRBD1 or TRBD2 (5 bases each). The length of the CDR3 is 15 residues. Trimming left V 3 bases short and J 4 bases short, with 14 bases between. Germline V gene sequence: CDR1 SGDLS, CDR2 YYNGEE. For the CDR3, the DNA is TGTGCCAGCAGCGCCGGGACCCCCAATTACAATGAGCAGTTCTTC. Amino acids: CASSAGTPNYNEQFF. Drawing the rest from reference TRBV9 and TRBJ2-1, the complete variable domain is DSGVTQTPKHLITATGQRVTLRCSPRSGDLSVYWYQQSLDQGLQFLIQYYNGEERAKGNILERFSAQQFPDLHSELNLSSLELGDSALYFCASSAGTPNYNEQFFGPGTRLTVL.

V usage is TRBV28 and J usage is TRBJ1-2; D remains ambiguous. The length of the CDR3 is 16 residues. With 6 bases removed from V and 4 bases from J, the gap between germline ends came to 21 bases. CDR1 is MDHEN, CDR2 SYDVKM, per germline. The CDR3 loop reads CASSLTMGNEGYGYTF. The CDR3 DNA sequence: TGTGCCAGCAGCCTCACCATGGGGAACGAGGGCTATGGCTACACCTTC.

The CDR3: CASRSGNSPLHF. CDR3 in DNA: TGTGCCAGCAGGTCGGGGAATTCACCCCTCCACTTT. This chain links TRBV2 with TRBJ1-6; D gene ambiguous. This CDR3 comprises 12 residues. V lost 6 bases and J lost 7, with 7 bases in between. The V gene's germline CDR1 is SNHLY and CDR2 FYNNEI. The full variable domain, rest sourced from reference TRBV2 and TRBJ1-6, is EPEVTQTPSHQVTQMGQEVILRCVPISNHLYFYWYRQILGQKVEFLVSFYNNEISEKSEIFDDQFSVERPDGSNFTLKIRSTKLEDSAMYFCASRSGNSPLHFGNGTRLTVT.

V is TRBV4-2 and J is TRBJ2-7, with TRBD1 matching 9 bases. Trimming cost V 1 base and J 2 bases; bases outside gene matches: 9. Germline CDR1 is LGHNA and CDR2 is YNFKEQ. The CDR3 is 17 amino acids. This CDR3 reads CASSQVSGTGYTYEQYF. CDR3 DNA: TGTGCCAGCAGCCAAGTGTCTGGGACAGGGTATACCTACGAGCAGTACTTC.

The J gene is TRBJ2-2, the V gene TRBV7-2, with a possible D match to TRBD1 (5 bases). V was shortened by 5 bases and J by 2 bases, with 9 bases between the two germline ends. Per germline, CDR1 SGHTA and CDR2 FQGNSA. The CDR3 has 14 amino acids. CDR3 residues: CASSVDTNTGELFF. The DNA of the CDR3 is TGTGCCAGCAGCGTGGACACCAACACCGGGGAGCTGTTTTTT. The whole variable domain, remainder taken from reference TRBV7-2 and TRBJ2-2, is GAGVSQSPSNKVTEKGKDVELRCDPISGHTALYWYRQSLGQGLEFLIYFQGNSAPDKSGLPSDRFSAERTGGSVSTLTIQRTQQEDSAVYLCASSVDTNTGELFFGEGSRLTVL.

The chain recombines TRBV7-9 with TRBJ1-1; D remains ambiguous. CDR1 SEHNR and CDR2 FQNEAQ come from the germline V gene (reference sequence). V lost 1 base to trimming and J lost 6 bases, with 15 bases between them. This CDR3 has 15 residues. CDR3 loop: CASSLVGSRGAEAFF. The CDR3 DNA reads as TGTGCCAGCAGCTTAGTAGGTTCACGAGGCGCTGAAGCTTTCTTT.

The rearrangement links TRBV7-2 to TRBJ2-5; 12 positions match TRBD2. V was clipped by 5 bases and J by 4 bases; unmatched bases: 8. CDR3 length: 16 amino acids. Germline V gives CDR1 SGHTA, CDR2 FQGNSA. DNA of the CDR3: TGTGCCAGCAGCCCTAGCGGGGGGGCGTTCGGAGAGACCCAGTACTTC. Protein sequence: CASSPSGGAFGETQYF.

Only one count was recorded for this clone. In nucleotides, the CDR3 is TGTGCCAGCAGCCAAGCGGGACTAGCTGTCAATGAGCAGTTCTTC. Its translation: CASSQAGLAVNEQFF. The chain couples TRBV11-2 to TRBJ2-1; 9 positions agree with TRBD2. Germline loops: CDR1 SGHAT, CDR2 FQNNGV. This CDR3 has 15 amino acids. J gave up 6 bases and V 5 bases, and 8 bases lay outside the gene matches.

CDR3 DNA sequence: TGTGCCAGTAGTGTTGGGAAGAGGGACTATGGCTACACCTTC. It specifies CASSVGKRDYGYTF. This chain connects TRBV19 to TRBJ1-2, with D hard to call. CDR1 and CDR2 (germline): LNHDA, SQIVND (reference sequence). There are 14 residues in the CDR3. The germline V and J ends were trimmed by 5 bases and 3 bases, with 13 bases remaining between them.

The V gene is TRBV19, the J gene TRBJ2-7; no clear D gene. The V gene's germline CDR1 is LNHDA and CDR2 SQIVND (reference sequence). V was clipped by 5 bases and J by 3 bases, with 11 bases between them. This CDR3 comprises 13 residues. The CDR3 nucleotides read TGTGCCAGTAGTGGTGGGGTGAGCTACGAGCAGTACTTC. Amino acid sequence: CASSGGVSYEQYF.

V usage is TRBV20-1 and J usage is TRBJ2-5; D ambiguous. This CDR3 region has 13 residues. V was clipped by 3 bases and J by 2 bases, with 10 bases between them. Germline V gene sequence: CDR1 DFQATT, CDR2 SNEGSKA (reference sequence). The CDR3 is CSASWQAQETQYF. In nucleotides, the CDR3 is TGCAGTGCTAGTTGGCAGGCGCAAGAGACCCAGTACTTC.

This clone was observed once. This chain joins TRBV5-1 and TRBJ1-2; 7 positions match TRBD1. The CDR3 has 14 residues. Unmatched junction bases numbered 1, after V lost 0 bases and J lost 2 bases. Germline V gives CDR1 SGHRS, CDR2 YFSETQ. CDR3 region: CASSLEGQNYGYTF. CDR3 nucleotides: TGCGCCAGCAGCTTGGAGGGACAGAACTATGGCTACACCTTC. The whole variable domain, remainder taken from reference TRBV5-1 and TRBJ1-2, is KAGVTQTPRYLIKTRGQQVTLSCSPISGHRSVSWYQQTPGQGLQFLFEYFSETQRNKGNFPGRFSGRQFSNSRSEMNVSTLELGDSALYLCASSLEGQNYGYTFGSGTRLTVV.

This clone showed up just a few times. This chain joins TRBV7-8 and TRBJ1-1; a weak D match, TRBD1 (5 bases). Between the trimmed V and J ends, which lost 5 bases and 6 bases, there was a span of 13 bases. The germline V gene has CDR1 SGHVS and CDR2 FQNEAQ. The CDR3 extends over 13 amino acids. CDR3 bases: TGTGCCAGCAGCCTCAGGGAGGAGTCTGAAGCTTTCTTT. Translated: CASSLREESEAFF.

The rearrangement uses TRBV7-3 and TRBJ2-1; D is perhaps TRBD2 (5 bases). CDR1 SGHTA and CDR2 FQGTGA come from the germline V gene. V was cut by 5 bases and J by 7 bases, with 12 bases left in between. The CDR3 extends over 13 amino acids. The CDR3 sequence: CASSLLRGNEQFF. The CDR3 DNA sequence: TGTGCCAGCAGCCTCCTTCGGGGAAATGAGCAGTTCTTC.

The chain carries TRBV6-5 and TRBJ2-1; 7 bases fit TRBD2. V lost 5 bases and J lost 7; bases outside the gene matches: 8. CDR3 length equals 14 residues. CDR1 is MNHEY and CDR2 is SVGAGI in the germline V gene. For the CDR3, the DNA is TGTGCCAGCAGTCCTCAACGCGGGGGAAATGAGCAGTTCTTC. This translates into CASSPQRGGNEQFF.

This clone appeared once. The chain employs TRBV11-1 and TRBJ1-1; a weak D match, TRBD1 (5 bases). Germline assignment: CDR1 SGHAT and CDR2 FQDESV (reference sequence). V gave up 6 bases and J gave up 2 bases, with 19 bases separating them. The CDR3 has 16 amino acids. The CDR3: CASSFGGGELNTEAFF. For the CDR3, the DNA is TGTGCCAGCAGTTTCGGGGGGGGAGAATTAAACACTGAAGCTTTCTTT.

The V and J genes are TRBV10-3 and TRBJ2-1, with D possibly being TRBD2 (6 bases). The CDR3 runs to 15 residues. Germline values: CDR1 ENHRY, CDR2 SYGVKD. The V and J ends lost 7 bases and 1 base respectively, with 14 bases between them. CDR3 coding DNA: TGTGCCATCAATTCCGGGGGAGGTTCCTACAATGAGCAGTTCTTC. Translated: CAINSGGGSYNEQFF.

The CDR3 sequence: CASSQTDRGPAQPQHF. The CDR3 coding sequence is TGCGCCAGCAGCCAGACAGACAGGGGGCCGGCTCAGCCCCAGCATTTT. The chain carries TRBV4-1 and TRBJ1-5, with 10 bases fitting TRBD1. CDR3 length equals 16 residues. Losses at the gene ends were 3 bases for V and 6 bases for J; bases not matched to a gene: 8. The germline gives CDR1 MGHRA, CDR2 YSYEKL.

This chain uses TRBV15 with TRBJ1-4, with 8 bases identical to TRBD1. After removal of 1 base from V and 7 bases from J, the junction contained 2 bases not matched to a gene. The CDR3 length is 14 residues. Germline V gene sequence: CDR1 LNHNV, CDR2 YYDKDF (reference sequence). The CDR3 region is CATSRGTGSEKLFF. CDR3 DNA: TGTGCCACCAGCAGAGGGACAGGGAGTGAAAAACTGTTTTTT.

The CDR3 loop is CASSVNSATNEKLFF. The CDR3 DNA reads TGTGCCAGCAGCGTAAACAGTGCAACTAATGAAAAACTGTTTTTT. The V and J genes are TRBV7-2 and TRBJ1-4, with no clear D. The CDR3 is 15 residues long. V was pared by 5 bases and J by 0 bases, with 10 bases between. Germline CDR1 is SGHTA and CDR2 is FQGNSA.

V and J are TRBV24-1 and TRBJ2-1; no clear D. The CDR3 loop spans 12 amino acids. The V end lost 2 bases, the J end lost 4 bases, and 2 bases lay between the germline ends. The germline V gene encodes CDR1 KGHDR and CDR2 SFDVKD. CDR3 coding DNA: TGTGCCACCAGTGATTCATACAATGAGCAGTTCTTC. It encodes CATSDSYNEQFF.

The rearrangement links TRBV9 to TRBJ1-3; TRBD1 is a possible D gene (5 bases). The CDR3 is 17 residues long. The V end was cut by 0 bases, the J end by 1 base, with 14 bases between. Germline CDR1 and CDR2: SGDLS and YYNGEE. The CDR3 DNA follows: TGTGCCAGCAGCGTAGGTCCTGGAGGGGTTTCTGGAAACACCATATATTTT. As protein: CASSVGPGGVSGNTIYF. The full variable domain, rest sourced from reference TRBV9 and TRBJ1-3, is DSGVTQTPKHLITATGQRVTLRCSPRSGDLSVYWYQQSLDQGLQFLIQYYNGEERAKGNILERFSAQQFPDLHSELNLSSLELGDSALYFCASSVGPGGVSGNTIYFGEGSWLTVV.

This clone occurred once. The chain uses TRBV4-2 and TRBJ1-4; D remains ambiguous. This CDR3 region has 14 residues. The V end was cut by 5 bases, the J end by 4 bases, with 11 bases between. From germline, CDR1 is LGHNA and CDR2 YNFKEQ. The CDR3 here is CASSARRDNEKLFF. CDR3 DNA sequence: TGTGCCAGCAGCGCGAGGAGGGATAATGAAAAACTGTTTTTT.

Here the CDR3 reads CASSLSRGAYYEQYF. CDR3 nucleotide sequence: TGTGCCAGCAGCTTGTCTAGGGGCGCCTACTACGAGCAGTACTTC. The chain couples TRBV5-4 to TRBJ2-7; a possible D gene is TRBD1 (5 bases). Trimming took 1 base from V and 3 from J, leaving 14 bases between them. Germline values: CDR1 SGHNT, CDR2 YYREEE (reference sequence). The CDR3 is 15 amino acids.

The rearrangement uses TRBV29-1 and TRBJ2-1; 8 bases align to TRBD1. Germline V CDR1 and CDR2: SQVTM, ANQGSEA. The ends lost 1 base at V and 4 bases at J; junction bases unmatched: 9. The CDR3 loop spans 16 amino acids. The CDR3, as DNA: TGCAGCGTTGAAGGGGCAGGGGGCGCGTCGTACAATGAGCAGTTCTTC. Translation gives CSVEGAGGASYNEQFF.

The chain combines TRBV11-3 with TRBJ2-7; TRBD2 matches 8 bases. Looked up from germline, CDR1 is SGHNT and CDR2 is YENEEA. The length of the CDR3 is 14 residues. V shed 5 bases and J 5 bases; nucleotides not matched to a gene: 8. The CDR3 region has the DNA TGTGCCAGCAGCCCAGCCGGGGGGGTCGACGAGCAGTACTTC. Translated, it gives CASSPAGGVDEQYF.

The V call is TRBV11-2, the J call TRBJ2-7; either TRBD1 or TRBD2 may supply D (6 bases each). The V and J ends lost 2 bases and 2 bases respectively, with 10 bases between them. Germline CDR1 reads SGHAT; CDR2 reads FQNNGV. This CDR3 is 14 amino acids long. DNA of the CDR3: TGTGCCAGCAGCTTATTCCGGGGGCCCTACGAGCAGTACTTC. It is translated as CASSLFRGPYEQYF.

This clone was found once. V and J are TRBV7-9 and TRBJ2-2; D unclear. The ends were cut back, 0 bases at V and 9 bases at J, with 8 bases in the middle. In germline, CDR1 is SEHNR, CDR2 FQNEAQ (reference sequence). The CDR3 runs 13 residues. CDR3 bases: TGTGCCAGCAGCTTAGCTGGAAGCAGGGAGCTGTTTTTT. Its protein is CASSLAGSRELFF.

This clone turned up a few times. CDR3 coding DNA: TGTGCCTGCACTCGGGGACAGGGGGTATGGACCGGGGAGCTGTTTTTT. It translates to CACTRGQGVWTGELFF. This chain links TRBV30 with TRBJ2-2, with TRBD1 matching over 11 bases. The germline gives CDR1 GTSNPN, CDR2 SVGIG (reference sequence). V trimming: 6 bases; J trimming: 5 bases; junction bases outside the gene matches: 11. The CDR3 sequence is 16 residues long.

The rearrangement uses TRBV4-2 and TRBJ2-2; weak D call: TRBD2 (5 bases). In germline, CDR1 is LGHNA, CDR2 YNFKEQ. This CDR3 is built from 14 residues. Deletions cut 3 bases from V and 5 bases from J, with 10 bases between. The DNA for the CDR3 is TGTGCCAGCAGCCAGGCCGGGGAGACCGGGGAGCTGTTTTTT. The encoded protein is CASSQAGETGELFF.